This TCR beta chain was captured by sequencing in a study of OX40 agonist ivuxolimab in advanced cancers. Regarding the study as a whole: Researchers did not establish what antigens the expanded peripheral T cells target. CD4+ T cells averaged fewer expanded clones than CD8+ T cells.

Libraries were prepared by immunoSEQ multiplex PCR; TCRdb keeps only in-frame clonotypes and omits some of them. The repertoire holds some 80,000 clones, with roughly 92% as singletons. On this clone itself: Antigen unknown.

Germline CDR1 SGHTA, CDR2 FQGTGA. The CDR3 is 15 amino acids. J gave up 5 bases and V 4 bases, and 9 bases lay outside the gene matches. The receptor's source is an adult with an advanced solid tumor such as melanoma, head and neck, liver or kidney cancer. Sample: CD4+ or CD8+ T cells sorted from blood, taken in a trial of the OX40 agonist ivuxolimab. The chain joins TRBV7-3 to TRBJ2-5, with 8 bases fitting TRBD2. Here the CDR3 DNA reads TGTGCCAGCAGCTCCCAAGCGGGGGACACCGAGACCCAGTACTTC. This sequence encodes CASSSQAGDTETQYF.